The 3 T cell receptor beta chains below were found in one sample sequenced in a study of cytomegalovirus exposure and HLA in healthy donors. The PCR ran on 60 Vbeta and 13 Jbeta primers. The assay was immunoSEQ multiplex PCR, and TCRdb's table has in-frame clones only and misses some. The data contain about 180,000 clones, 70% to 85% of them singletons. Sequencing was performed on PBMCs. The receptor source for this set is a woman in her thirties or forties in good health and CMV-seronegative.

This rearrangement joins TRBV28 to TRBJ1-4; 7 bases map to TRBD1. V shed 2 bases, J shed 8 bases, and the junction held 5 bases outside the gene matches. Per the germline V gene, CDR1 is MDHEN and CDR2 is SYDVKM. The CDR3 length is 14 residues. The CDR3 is CASSLTGDGEKLFF. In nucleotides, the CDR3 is TGTGCCAGCAGTTTAACAGGGGACGGGGAAAAACTGTTTTTT.

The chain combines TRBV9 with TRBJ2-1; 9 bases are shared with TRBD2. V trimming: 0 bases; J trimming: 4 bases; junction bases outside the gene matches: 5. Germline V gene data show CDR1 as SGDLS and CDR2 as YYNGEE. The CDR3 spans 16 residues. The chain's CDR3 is CASSVGGGGAYNEQFF. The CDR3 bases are TGTGCCAGCAGCGTAGGAGGCGGGGGGGCATACAATGAGCAGTTCTTC.

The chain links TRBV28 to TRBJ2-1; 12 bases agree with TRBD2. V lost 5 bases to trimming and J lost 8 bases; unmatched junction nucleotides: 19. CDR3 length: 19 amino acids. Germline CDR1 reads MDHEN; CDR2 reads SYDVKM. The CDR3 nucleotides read TGTGCCAGCAGTGCTCGACTAGCGGGAGTTCGTGACACAAGGTATGAGCAGTTCTTC. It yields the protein CASSARLAGVRDTRYEQFF.